This entry is about one TCR beta chain. Its matching antigen is unknown. These data are taken from a study of cytomegalovirus exposure and HLA in healthy donors. Germline CDR1 reads SGDLS; CDR2 reads YYNGEE. The CDR3 runs 16 residues. Trimming took 7 bases from V and 4 from J, leaving 23 bases between them. Amplification used 60 Vbeta primers and 13 Jbeta primers. Sequencing used immunoSEQ multiplex PCR; TCRdb keeps in-frame clones, though not all of them. The sample yields 100,000 to 120,000 clones, roughly three quarters seen once. Broader study findings: Presence/absence analyses supposed approximately even sequencing depth among donors. For most TCR sequences rarity was the rule, although some public TCRs occurred in many donors.

Sequenced input: PBMCs. This receptor was obtained from a male donor in good health and CMV-seronegative. V usage is TRBV9 and J usage is TRBJ1-2; D ambiguous. Written as DNA, the CDR3 is TGTGCCAGCGGGTGGTACCGGGAGGGAACGCGCTATGGCTACACCTTC. It encodes CASGWYREGTRYGYTF.